This entry concerns a single T cell receptor beta chain. Method: immunoSEQ multiplex PCR; TCRdb's copy keeps in-frame clones and lacks some. The data show about 120,000 clones, about 88% seen once. The data were obtained in a study of blood T cell repertoires in COVID-19. Study details: Nucleic acid was either cDNA or gDNA, and it came from T cells, B-cell-depleted T cells, or PBMCs.

Sequencing used peripheral blood. The clonotype originates from an older woman who had recovered from COVID-19.

In DNA form, the CDR3 reads TGTGCCAGCAGCTTTATGAACACTGAAGCTTTCTTT. The encoded protein is CASSFMNTEAFF. The chain joins TRBV11-2 to TRBJ1-1, with D uncertain. Per the germline V gene, CDR1 is SGHAT and CDR2 is FQNNGV. V lost 3 bases, J lost 0 bases, and 2 bases lay in between. The CDR3 is made up of 12 amino acids.